These 14 T cell receptor beta chains originate from one sample sequenced in a study of cytomegalovirus exposure and HLA in healthy donors. Assay used: immunoSEQ multiplex PCR; TCRdb lists only in-frame clones, some missing. This sample has about 250,000 clones, with roughly 90% found just once. Sequencing was performed on PBMCs. Receptors originate from a man between 18 and 35 years old in good health and CMV-seropositive.

This chain connects TRBV29-1 to TRBJ2-5; D is uncertain. The V end was cut by 8 bases, the J end by 0 bases, with 7 bases between. Per the germline V gene, CDR1 is SQVTM and CDR2 is ANQGSEA. CDR3 size: 11 residues. The CDR3 sequence is CSTRHQETQYF. CDR3 in DNA: TGCAGCACCCGGCACCAAGAGACCCAGTACTTC.

This chain joins TRBV18 and TRBJ2-3, with D possibly TRBD2 on 5 matching bases. Germline V lookup: CDR1 KGHSH, CDR2 LQKENI. V was clipped by 3 bases and J by 0 bases, with 13 bases between them. The CDR3 spans 16 residues. CDR3 loop: CASSPLLPSSTDTQYF. The CDR3 DNA sequence: TGTGCCAGCTCACCCCTCCTCCCTAGCAGCACAGATACGCAGTATTTT.

The rearrangement joins TRBV2 to TRBJ2-3, with D unresolved. This CDR3 is 16 amino acids long. The V end lost 5 bases, the J end lost 3 bases, and 18 bases lay between the germline ends. CDR1 and CDR2 (germline): SNHLY, FYNNEI. CDR3 in amino acids: CASSRNRASSTDTQYF. The CDR3 nucleotides are TGTGCCAGCAGTAGAAATCGGGCTTCCTCGACAGATACGCAGTATTTT.

This sequence joins TRBV7-9 and TRBJ2-1; TRBD2 aligns across 8 bases. Germline V CDR1 and CDR2: SEHNR, FQNEAQ (reference sequence). CDR3 length: 15 amino acids. V lost 5 bases and J lost 8; bases outside the gene matches: 11. This chain's CDR3 is CASSSSGTSGDEQFF. The CDR3 DNA is TGTGCCAGCAGCAGTTCCGGGACTAGTGGCGATGAGCAGTTCTTC.

This chain links TRBV30 with TRBJ1-5; no firm D call. The CDR3 has 13 residues. V was shortened by 4 bases and J by 1 base, with 8 bases between the two germline ends. Germline loops: CDR1 GTSNPN, CDR2 SVGIG (reference sequence). The CDR3 sequence: CAWTRGSNQPQHF. Here the CDR3 DNA reads TGTGCCTGGACTCGCGGGAGCAATCAGCCCCAGCATTTT. The whole variable domain, filled in from reference TRBV30 and TRBJ1-5, reads SQTIHQWPATLVQPVGSPLSLECTVEGTSNPNLYWYRQAAGRGLQLLFYSVGIGQISSEVPQNLSASRPQDRQFILSSKKLLLSDSGFYLCAWTRGSNQPQHFGDGTRLSIL.

The J gene is TRBJ1-1, the V gene TRBV7-9; D is possibly TRBD1 (6 bases). The CDR3 extends over 16 amino acids. Trimming left V 4 bases short and J 2 bases short, with 17 bases between. CDR1 is SEHNR, CDR2 FQNEAQ, per germline (reference sequence). The CDR3 protein is CASSSGTTLLNTEAFF. CDR3 DNA: TGTGCCAGCAGCTCCGGGACAACCCTTCTTAACACTGAAGCTTTCTTT.

The chain employs TRBV18 and TRBJ2-1, with 9 nucleotides matching TRBD1. V trimming: 3 bases; J trimming: 6 bases; junction bases outside the gene matches: 3. Germline V lookup: CDR1 KGHSH, CDR2 LQKENI. CDR3 length equals 14 residues. CDR3 nucleotides: TGTGCCAGCTCACCCGGGACAGGGTCCAATGAGCAGTTCTTC. As protein: CASSPGTGSNEQFF.

The V gene is TRBV7-9, the J gene TRBJ1-1, with D possibly matching TRBD1 (5 bases). The CDR3 totals 13 residues. Germline loops: CDR1 SEHNR, CDR2 FQNEAQ (reference sequence). Trimming removed 8 bases from V and 2 bases from J, with 12 bases in between. This chain's CDR3 is CASRDRDNTEAFF. The CDR3 coding sequence is TGTGCCAGCCGGGACCGCGATAACACTGAAGCTTTCTTT.

This clone is a singleton in its sample. J is TRBJ1-5 and V is TRBV4-1; 9 bases are shared with TRBD1. CDR3 length equals 18 residues. V was pared by 4 bases and J by 0 bases, with 10 bases of the junction left unmatched. Germline-derived CDR1 and CDR2 are MGHRA and YSYEKL. The CDR3 region is CASSPYRGRLYSNQPQHF. CDR3 nucleotide sequence: TGCGCCAGCAGCCCTTACAGGGGGCGATTGTATAGCAATCAGCCCCAGCATTTT.

The V gene is TRBV5-6, the J gene TRBJ2-1; 11 nucleotides agree with TRBD1. V was clipped by 1 base and J by 6 bases; unmatched bases: 3. This CDR3 has 15 amino acids. The V gene's germline CDR1 is SGHDT and CDR2 YYEEEE. CDR3 sequence reads: CASSLRGTGGNEQFF. CDR3 coding DNA: TGTGCCAGCAGCTTGAGGGGGACAGGGGGCAATGAGCAGTTCTTC.

V and J are TRBV30 and TRBJ1-1, with no clear D. The V and J ends lost 5 bases and 5 bases respectively, with 12 bases between them. The V gene's germline CDR1 is GTSNPN and CDR2 SVGIG (reference sequence). CDR3 length: 12 residues. As DNA, the CDR3 is TGTGCCTGGTTTCCCTACGGGACTGAAGCTTTCTTT. The encoded protein is CAWFPYGTEAFF.

The chain carries TRBV6-1 and TRBJ1-1; D remains unclear. V lost 4 bases and J 4 bases, leaving 19 bases between the germline ends. This CDR3 is built from 16 residues. In germline, CDR1 is MNHNS, CDR2 SASEGT. CDR3 residues: CASSGGLAGLGTEAFF. The CDR3, as DNA: TGTGCCAGCAGTGGGGGATTAGCGGGGTTGGGCACTGAAGCTTTCTTT.

This chain uses TRBV28 with TRBJ2-3; TRBD1 matches 11 bases. The germline CDR1 and CDR2 sequences are MDHEN and SYDVKM. This CDR3 region has 16 residues. Trimming took 3 bases from V and 4 from J; bases not matched to a gene: 6. Written as DNA, the CDR3 is TGTGCCAGCAGTTTTTCGTCGGGACAGGGGGCAGATACGCAGTATTTT. Amino acid sequence: CASSFSSGQGADTQYF.

The V gene is TRBV6-1, the J gene TRBJ2-1; 10 nucleotides align to TRBD2. After removal of 1 base from V and 0 bases from J, the junction contained 9 bases not matched to a gene. Germline CDR1 reads MNHNS; CDR2 reads SASEGT. CDR3 length: 19 amino acids. The CDR3 DNA is TGTGCCAGCAGTGAAGGACTAGCGGGCACCTCCAGCTCCTACAATGAGCAGTTCTTC. Residues: CASSEGLAGTSSSYNEQFF.